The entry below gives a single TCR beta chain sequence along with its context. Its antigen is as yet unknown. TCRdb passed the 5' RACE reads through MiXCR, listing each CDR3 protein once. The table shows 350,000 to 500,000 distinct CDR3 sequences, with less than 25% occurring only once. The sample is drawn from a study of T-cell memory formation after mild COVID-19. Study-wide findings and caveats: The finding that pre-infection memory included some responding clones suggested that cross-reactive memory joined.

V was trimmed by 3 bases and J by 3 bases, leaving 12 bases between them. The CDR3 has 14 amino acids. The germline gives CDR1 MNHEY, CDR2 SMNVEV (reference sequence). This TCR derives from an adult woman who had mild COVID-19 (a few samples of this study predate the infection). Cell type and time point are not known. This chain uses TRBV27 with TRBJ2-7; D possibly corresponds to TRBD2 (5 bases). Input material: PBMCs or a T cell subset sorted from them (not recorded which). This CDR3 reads CASSFKSGYYEQYF. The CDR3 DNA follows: TGTGCCAGCAGTTTCAAGTCGGGATACTACGAGCAGTACTTC.